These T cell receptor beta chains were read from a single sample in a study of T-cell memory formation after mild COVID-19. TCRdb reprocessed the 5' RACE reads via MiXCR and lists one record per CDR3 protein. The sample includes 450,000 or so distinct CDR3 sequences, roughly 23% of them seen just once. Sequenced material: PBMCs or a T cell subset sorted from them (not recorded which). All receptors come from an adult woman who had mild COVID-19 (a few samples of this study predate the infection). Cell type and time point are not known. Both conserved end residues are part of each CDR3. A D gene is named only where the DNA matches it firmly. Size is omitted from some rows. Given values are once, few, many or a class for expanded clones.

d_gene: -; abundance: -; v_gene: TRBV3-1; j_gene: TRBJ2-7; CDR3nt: TGTGCCAGCAGCCCACGACAGGAAAACTCCTACGAGCAGTACTTC; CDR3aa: CASSPRQENSYEQYF
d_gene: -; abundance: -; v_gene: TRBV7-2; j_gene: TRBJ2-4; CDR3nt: TGTGCCAGCAGCTTAGCCCGGGAGCAAAACATTCAGTACTTC; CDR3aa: CASSLAREQNIQYF
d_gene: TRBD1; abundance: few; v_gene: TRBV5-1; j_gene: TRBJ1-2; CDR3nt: TGCGCCAGCAGCTCAGGGACAGGGAACGGCTACACCTTC; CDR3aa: CASSSGTGNGYTF
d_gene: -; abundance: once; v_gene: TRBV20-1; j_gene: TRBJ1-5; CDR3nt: TGCAGTGCTGAGGAAGGGGGTTATAGCAATCAGCCCCAGCATTTT; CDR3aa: CSAEEGGYSNQPQHF
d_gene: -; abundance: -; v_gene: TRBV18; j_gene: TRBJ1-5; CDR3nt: TGTGCCAGCTCAGCCACCACACAGAGCAATCAGCCCCAGCATTTT; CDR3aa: CASSATTQSNQPQHF
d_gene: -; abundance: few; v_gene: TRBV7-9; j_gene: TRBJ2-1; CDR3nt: TGTGCCAGCAGCTTAGCAGGGGAAGGGAATGAGCAGTTCTTC; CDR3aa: CASSLAGEGNEQFF
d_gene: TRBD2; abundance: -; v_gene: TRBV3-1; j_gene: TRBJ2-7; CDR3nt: TGTGCCAGCAGCCAAGAGGCGGGAGGGCGGATCTACGAGCAGTACTTC; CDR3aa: CASSQEAGGRIYEQYF
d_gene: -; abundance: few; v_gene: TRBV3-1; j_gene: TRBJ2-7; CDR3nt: TGTGCCAGCAGCCAAGAATGGGAGGCGTCCGAGCAGTACTTC; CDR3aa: CASSQEWEASEQYF
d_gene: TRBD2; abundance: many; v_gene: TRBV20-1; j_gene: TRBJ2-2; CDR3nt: TGCAGTGCTAACCCTAGCGGGTACACCGGGGAGCTGTTTTTT; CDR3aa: CSANPSGYTGELFF
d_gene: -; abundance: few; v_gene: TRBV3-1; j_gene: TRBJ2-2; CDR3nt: TGTGCCAGCAGCCAAGATGGAGTCTCGGCGAGGACCGGGGAGCTGTTTTTT; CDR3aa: CASSQDGVSARTGELFF
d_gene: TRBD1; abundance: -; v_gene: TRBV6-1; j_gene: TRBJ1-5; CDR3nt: TGTGCCAGCACCATAGGACAGGGGAGTCAGCCCCAGCATTTT; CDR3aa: CASTIGQGSQPQHF
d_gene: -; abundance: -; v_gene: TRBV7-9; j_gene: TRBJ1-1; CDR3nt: TGTGCCAGCAGCCCCGGACGGAAGGACACTGAAGCTTTCTTT; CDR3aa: CASSPGRKDTEAFF
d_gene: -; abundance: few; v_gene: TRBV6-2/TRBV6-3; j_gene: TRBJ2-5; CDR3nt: TGTGCCAGCAGAGGGTTAGCGGATCAAGAGACCCAGTACTTC; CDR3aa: CASRGLADQETQYF
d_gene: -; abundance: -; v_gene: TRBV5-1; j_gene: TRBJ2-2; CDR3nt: TGCGCCAGCAGCTTGGCCGGGGCCCCCAACACCGGGGAGCTGTTTTTT; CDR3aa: CASSLAGAPNTGELFF
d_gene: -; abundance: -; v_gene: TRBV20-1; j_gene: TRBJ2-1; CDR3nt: TGCAGTGCTAGACGTTCAGGATTATACAATGAGCAGTTCTTC; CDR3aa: CSARRSGLYNEQFF
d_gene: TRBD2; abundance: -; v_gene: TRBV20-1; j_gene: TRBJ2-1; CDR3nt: TGCAGTGCTAGTTGTGCCGCGACTAGCGGTTACAATGAGCAGTTCTTC; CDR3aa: CSASCAATSGYNEQFF